This TCR beta chain was sequenced for a study of post-analysis software for immune sequencing data. Study summary: Clinical courses comprised relapsing-remitting, secondary progressive and progressive-relapsing multiple sclerosis. Study outcomes and limitations: Significantly lower normalized Chao1 diversity was seen in multiple sclerosis patients than in controls. About five TRBV segments, including TRBV5-6, TRBV5-1 and TRBV20-1, were more frequent in patients than controls. Under F measure analysis, samples from one preparation batch co-clustered strongly.

The authors incorporated unique molecular identifiers into the TCR beta cDNA libraries. The source material, roughly 0.9 to 11 million T cells, gave rise to about 460,000 cDNA molecules. TCRdb itself ran the PCR reads through MiXCR, one entry per CDR3 protein. The sample has 450,000 or so distinct CDR3 sequences, roughly 45% seen once. Concerning this clonotype itself: Its antigen is not known.

V trimming: 4 bases; J trimming: 3 bases; junction bases outside the gene matches: 9. This CDR3 has 17 residues. Germline-derived CDR1 and CDR2 are MGHRA and YSYEKL. The specimen was blood. The TCR comes from a girl between 5 and 17 years old with multiple sclerosis. The V gene is TRBV4-1, the J gene TRBJ2-3; 11 bases agree with TRBD2. CDR3 nucleotides: TGCGCCAGCAGCCGCGGAACTAGCGGGAGTAGGACAGATACGCAGTATTTT. Its protein product is CASSRGTSGSRTDTQYF.